This T cell receptor (beta chain) is from a study of blood T cells in healthy people across ages (dated by TCRdb to between 2014 and 2016). About the study as a whole: In model experiments, template switching captured roughly one uniquely barcoded TCR beta cDNA molecule for every two T cells. The study analyzed two additional independent replicas of 1 million unique cDNA reads from the same blood draw for two donors, one aged 18 to 29 and one aged 80 or older. Four age groups were formed from the donors: young (average approximately 15 years), middle-aged (approximately 39), aged (under 70) and long-lived (less than 85). Using deep sequencing normalized with unique cDNA molecular identifiers, the study measured how TCR beta repertoire diversity changes with age. To avoid experimental bias, donors of different ages were spread randomly across the sequencing lanes. General findings and caveats noted by the study authors: Since profiling was done on bulk unsorted PBMCs, naive and antigen-experienced compartments could not be conclusively compared. Compared with the aged group, the long-lived group had more naive CD4+ T cells, fewer expanded clones and increased TCR diversity, a pattern suggesting age selection. Estimates of total diversity based on one million sequenced T cells were regarded as lower bounds and as underestimates. Because donor CMV infection status was unknown, age-related changes in expanded clonotypes were potentially confounded. Observed TCR beta diversity correlated strongly with the percentage of naive T cells measured by flow cytometry. Observed TCR beta diversity per million T cells fell roughly linearly with age, and a significant reduction was already apparent by age around 36.

Systemically healthy Caucasian individuals from Russia, over 30 in total and aged roughly 6 to 95 years, were included as donors. Approximately 9.3 milliliters of peripheral blood were collected from each donor into EDTA-treated Vacutainer tubes. Ficoll-Paque density-gradient centrifugation was used to isolate PBMCs, with at least 7 million obtained per sample. Total RNA was extracted from PBMCs with Trizol reagent, with at least 6 micrograms obtained per sample. For every donor, flow cytometry on a PBMC aliquot measured the percentage of naive CD45RAhigh/CD27high T cells. Library prep was done by 5' RACE. The second PCR ran for roughly 6 to 11 cycles and used a J-beta primer mix along with a sample-barcoded 5' primer. A template-switch 5' adaptor carrying 12 random nucleotides introduced a unique molecular identifier onto each TCR beta cDNA molecule. Each sample yielded at least 3 million CDR3-containing paired-end reads. The Mint cDNA synthesis kit, primed by a TRBC-specific oligonucleotide, was used to synthesize first-strand cDNA from all RNA. After uracil-DNA glycosylase treatment, a first 18-cycle PCR used universal primers M1SS and BC2_uni_R on all cDNA. The original pipeline was this. Each sample was normalized by randomly selecting 1 million high-quality reads, each carrying a distinct molecular identifier. Instead of being binned into consensus sequences, reads that shared molecular identifiers were thrown out. MiTCR, set to a Q25 quality threshold and the strictest error-elimination algorithm, was used for CDR3 identification, clonotype clustering and error correction. Lower-bound total TCR beta diversity was estimated with a nonparametric unseen species model using Euler transformation. Using fastp trimming at Q25 and MiXCR clonotype assembly, TCRdb reanalyzed the public sequencing data and kept in-frame beta chains. CDR3 protein sequences are deduplicated, and each keeps its most common genes and DNA. The V and J calls here are based on TCRdb, not the publication. Across this sample there are some 1,800,000 distinct CDR3 sequences, with 39% seen only once. The top ten clonotypes cover roughly 23% of the sample.

There are a few counts of this clonotype. Which antigen it targets is not known. It has no much larger one-base neighbor in the sample; base qualities were not kept. The CDR3 spans 14 residues, from the cysteine through the phenylalanine. The kept DNA is CDR3 alone, 42 bases in frame from the first base. V is reduced by 8 bases and J by 3 bases, leaving a spacing of 14 bases between them. The germline V gene sets CDR1 to MNHEY and CDR2 to SVGAGI. Source material: blood. The clonotype originates from a human donor in good health. The chain employs TRBV6-5 and TRBJ1-5, with the D gene uncertain. The CDR3 corresponds to CASAPSAYNQPQHF. At the DNA level, the sequence is TGTGCCAGCGCCCCGTCGGCCTACAATCAGCCCCAGCATTTT.